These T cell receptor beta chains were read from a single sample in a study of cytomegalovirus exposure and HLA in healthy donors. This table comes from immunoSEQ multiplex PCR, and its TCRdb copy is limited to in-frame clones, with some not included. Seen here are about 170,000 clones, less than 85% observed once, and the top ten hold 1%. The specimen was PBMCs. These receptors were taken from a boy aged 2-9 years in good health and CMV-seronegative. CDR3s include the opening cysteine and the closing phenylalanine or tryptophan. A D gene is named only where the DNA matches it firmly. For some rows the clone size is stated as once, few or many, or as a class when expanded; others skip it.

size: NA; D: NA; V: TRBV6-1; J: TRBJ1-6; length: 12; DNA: TGTGCCAGCAGTGACTCCAATTCACCCCTCCACTTT; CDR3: CASSDSNSPLHF
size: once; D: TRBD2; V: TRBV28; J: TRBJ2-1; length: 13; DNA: TGTGCCAGCAGCGGGACTAGGCCACGCGAGCAGTTCTTC; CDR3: CASSGTRPREQFF
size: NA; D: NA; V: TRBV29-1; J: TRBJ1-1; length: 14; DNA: TGCAGCGTTGGGGGGGGGAGGGGTTCCACTGAAGCTTTCTTT; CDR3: CSVGGGRGSTEAFF
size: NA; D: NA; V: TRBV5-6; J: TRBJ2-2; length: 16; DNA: TGTGCCAGCAGCCCGCATGGAGGGCGGTTGTCCGGGGAGCTGTTTTTT; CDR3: CASSPHGGRLSGELFF
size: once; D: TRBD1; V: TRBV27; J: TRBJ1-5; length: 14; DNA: TGTGCCAGCAGCCGCGGACAGGGGCGGCAGCCCCAGCATTTT; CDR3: CASSRGQGRQPQHF
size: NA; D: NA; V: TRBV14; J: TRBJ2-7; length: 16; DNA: TGTGCCAGCAGCCCAGAAGGACTTTCAAGCTCCTACGAGCAGTACTTC; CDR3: CASSPEGLSSSYEQYF
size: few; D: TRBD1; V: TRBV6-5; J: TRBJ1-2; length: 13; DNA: TGTGCCAGCAGTTACGGACAGGGAGCTGGCTACACCTTC; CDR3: CASSYGQGAGYTF
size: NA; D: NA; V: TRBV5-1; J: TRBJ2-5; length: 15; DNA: TGCGCCAGCAGCTTGTTGACGGGTACACAAGAGACCCAGTACTTC; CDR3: CASSLLTGTQETQYF
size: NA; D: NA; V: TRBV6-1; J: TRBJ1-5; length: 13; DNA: TGTGCCACTAGAGCTTGGGGCGATCAGCCCCAGCATTTT; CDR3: CATRAWGDQPQHF
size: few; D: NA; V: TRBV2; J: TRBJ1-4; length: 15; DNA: TGTGCCAGCAGTGGACTGGCAGCACACCATGAAAAACTGTTTTTT; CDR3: CASSGLAAHHEKLFF
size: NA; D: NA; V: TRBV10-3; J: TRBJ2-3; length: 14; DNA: TGTGCCATCAGTCTACAGGGTCCCACAGATACGCAGTATTTT; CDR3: CAISLQGPTDTQYF
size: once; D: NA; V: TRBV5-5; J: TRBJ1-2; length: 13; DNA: TGTGCCAGCGGGTCGCCCCCGGAGGGTGGCTACACCTTC; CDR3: CASGSPPEGGYTF
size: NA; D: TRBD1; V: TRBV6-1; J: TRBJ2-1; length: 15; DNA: TGTGCCAGCGACCGCGGACAGGCCCTTCACAATGAGCAGTTCTTC; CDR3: CASDRGQALHNEQFF
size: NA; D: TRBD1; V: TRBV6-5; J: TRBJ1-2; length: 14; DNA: TGTGCCAGCAGTCTGGACAGGGCTGGCTATGGCTACACCTTC; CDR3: CASSLDRAGYGYTF
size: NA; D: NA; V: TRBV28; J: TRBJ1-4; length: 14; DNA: TGTGCCAGCAGTTTAATGGGGGGTGATGAAAAACTGTTTTTT; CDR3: CASSLMGGDEKLFF
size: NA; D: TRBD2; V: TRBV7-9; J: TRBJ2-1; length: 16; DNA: TGTGCCAGCAGCTCGCCAGCGGGGGGCCCGGGCAATGAGCAGTTCTTC; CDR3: CASSSPAGGPGNEQFF
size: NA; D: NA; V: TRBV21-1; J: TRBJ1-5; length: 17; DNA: TGTGCCAGCAGCAAAGTACTTGGGGGCACGGGCAATCAGCCCCAGCATTTT; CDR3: CASSKVLGGTGNQPQHF
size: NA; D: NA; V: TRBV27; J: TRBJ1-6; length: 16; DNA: TGTGCCAGCAGTCCGGAGGCAGGCAGATTTAATTCACCCCTCCACTTT; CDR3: CASSPEAGRFNSPLHF
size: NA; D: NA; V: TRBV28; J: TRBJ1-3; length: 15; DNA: TGTGCCAGCAGCCCGGACGGCCGGGAGGGAAACACCATATATTTT; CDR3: CASSPDGREGNTIYF
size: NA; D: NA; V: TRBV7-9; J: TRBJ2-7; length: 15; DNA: TGTGCCAGCAGCTTGCCTGACACGCAATCCTACGAGCAGTACTTC; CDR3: CASSLPDTQSYEQYF
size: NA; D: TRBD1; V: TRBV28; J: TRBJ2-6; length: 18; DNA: TGTGCCAGCAGTCCCGGACAGGGGGTTGTCTCTGGGGCCAACGTCCTGACTTTC; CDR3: CASSPGQGVVSGANVLTF
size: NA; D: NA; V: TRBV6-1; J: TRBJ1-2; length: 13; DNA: TGTGCCAGCAGTGAAATGGCAGACTATGGCTACACCTTC; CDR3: CASSEMADYGYTF
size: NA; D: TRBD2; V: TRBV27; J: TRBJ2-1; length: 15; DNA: TGTGCCAGCAGTTTATCTCTAGCGGGGTACAATGAGCAGTTCTTC; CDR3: CASSLSLAGYNEQFF
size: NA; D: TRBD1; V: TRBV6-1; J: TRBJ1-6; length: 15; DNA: TGTGCCAGCAGTGCGCTGGGACAGCCTAATTCACCCCTCCACTTT; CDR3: CASSALGQPNSPLHF
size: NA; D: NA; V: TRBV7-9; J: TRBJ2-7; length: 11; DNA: TGTGCCAGCAGCCTCTCCGTCGAGCAGTACTTC; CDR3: CASSLSVEQYF
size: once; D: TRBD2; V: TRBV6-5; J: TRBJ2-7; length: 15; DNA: TGTGCCAGCAGTTACTCCGGACTAGCGGCCGGCGAGCAGTACTTC; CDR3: CASSYSGLAAGEQYF
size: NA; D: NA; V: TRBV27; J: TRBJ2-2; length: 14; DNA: TGTGCCAGCAGTTTCGCGCGGCGAACCGGGGAGCTGTTTTTT; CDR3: CASSFARRTGELFF
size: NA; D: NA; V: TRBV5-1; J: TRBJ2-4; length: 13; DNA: TGCGCCAGCAGCTTTGAGGAGGGAAACATTCAGTACTTC; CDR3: CASSFEEGNIQYF
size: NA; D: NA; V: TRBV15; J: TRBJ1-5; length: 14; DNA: TGTGCCACCAGCAGAGTGACGGGGATACAGCCCCAGCATTTT; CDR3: CATSRVTGIQPQHF
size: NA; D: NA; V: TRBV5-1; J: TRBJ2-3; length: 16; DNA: TGCGCCAGCAGCCCGAGCACCTCTAGGGCCACAGGTACGCAGTATTTT; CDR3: CASSPSTSRATGTQYF
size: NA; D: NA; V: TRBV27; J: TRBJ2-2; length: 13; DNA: TGTGCCAGCAGTCAACCGCGGGGCGGGGAGCTGTTTTTT; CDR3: CASSQPRGGELFF
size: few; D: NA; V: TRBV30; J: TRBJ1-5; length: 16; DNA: TGTGCCTGGAGTGTAAGTAGTACGGCAGCGACCTTGCCCCAGCATTTT; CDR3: CAWSVSSTAATLPQHF
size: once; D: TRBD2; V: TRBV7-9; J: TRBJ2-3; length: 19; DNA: TGTGCCAGCAGCCTACTAGGGAGACTAGCGGGAGTTGGGCCAGATACGCAGTATTTT; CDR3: CASSLLGRLAGVGPDTQYF
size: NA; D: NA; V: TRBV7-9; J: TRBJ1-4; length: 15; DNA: TGTGCCAGCAGCCTCCCCCCCAGGGCGAGGGAAAAACTGTTTTTT; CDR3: CASSLPPRAREKLFF
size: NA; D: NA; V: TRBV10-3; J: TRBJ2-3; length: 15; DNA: TGTGCCATCAGTGAGCTTGGGGGGAGCACAGATACGCAGTATTTT; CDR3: CAISELGGSTDTQYF
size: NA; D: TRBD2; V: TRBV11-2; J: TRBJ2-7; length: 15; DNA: TGTGCCAGCAGCTCTGGACTAGCGGCTTCCTACGAGCAGTACTTC; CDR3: CASSSGLAASYEQYF
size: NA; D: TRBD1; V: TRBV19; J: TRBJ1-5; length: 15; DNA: TGTGCCAGTTCCCGGGACAGGGTTGTGAATCAGCCCCAGCATTTT; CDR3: CASSRDRVVNQPQHF
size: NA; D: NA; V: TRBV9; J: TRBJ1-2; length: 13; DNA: TGTGCCAGCAGCGTAGGTAGCATCGGCGGCTACACCTTC; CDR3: CASSVGSIGGYTF
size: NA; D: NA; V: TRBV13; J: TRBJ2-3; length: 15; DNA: TGTGCCAGCACCCAGAGGACTGGCGGAAGAGATACGCAGTATTTT; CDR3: CASTQRTGGRDTQYF
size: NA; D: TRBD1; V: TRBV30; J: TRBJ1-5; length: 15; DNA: TGTGCCTGGAGTGATCCGGACAGGGGGCATGGGCCCCAGCATTTT; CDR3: CAWSDPDRGHGPQHF
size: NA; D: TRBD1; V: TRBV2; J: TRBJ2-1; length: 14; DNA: TGTGCCAGCAGAGAAAGGGACAGTGGGGCCCTTCAGTTCTTC; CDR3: CASRERDSGALQFF
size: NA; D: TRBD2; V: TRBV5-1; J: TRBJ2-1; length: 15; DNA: TGCGCCAGCATGCCCGGGGGGAGCTCCTACAATGAGCAGTTCTTC; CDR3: CASMPGGSSYNEQFF